The present TCR beta chain was sequenced within a study of cytomegalovirus exposure and HLA in healthy donors (dated by TCRdb to about 2017). Background for the entire study: In an earlier analysis of some 550 of the donors, approximately 260 Gb of sequence data and 95 million to 130 million unique TCR beta sequences from approximately 180 million T cells were reported. An earlier analysis of approximately 580 of the donors used high-throughput TCR beta sequencing to judge whether each TCR beta V gene segment behaved as functional or pseudogenic. A separate validation cohort of over a hundred different subjects was used in addition to the roughly 700-subject first cohort. In a later genetic analysis, genome-wide SNP genotypes for about 65% of the 666 donors were used, and that subset was treated as a discovery cohort. On average, around 240,000 unique TCR beta nucleotide sequences were sequenced per donor among several hundred genotyped donors of the cohort, with roughly 18% of those sequences being non-productive. The study combined high-throughput TCR immunosequencing, statistical association of individual TCRs with disease status, and machine learning to predict cytomegalovirus infection status. The study used immunosequencing to profile the T cell repertoires of around 600 subjects and linked those repertoires to cytomegalovirus serostatus. Of the approximately 400 genotyped donors, approximately 80% were placed in the genetic ancestry cluster associated with self-reported Caucasian donors. All discovery cohort repertoires had been generated using a single sequencing platform. The study aimed to test whether signatures of past pathogen exposure could be identified by cataloging public T cell receptors. HLA typing covered class I and class II loci at four-digit resolution. About five DR-DQ haplotypes were treated as single units for association and clustering because of strong linkage in the cohort. The number of typed donors differed by locus: roughly 629-640 for A, B, C, DRB1 and DQB1; about 520 for DQA1; 606 for DPA1; and 450 to 480 for DPB1. Around 320 gigabases of sequencing data and approximately 85 million unique TCR sequences were included in an early release covering about 600 HLA-typed donors. The later analysis used no new phenotypic data to find candidate immune exposures, relying instead on TCR beta sequences and their occurrence across donors. To study patterns of TCR occurrence, a later analysis re-analyzed previously published TCR beta repertoires from around 700 donors and added high-resolution HLA genotyping. Alongside the repertoire data, information on donor age, sex, ethnicity and CMV serostatus was compiled.

Library creation used the immunoSEQ multiplex PCR assay. The multiplex PCR relied on a mix of 60 forward primers for TCR Vbeta segments and 13 reverse primers for TCR Jbeta segments. Amplification of the CDR3 region of rearranged TCR beta genes was performed with a multiplex PCR assay on genomic DNA. The amplified TCR beta libraries were sequenced on the Illumina HiSeq System as 87-base-pair reads. The authors' analysis ran thus. Across the 640 or so repertoires, a later analysis counted roughly 77 million unique TCR beta chains, some 11 million of which were shared by at least two donors. A nearest-neighbor algorithm error-corrected the raw reads and collapsed the reads into unique sequences, merging closely related sequences to remove PCR and sequencing errors. V, D and J gene segments were assigned by aligning CDR3 sequences to IMGT reference sequences. Each retained sequence needed at least a six-nucleotide match to both a V gene segment and a J gene segment. Rearrangements were classified as productive when the CDR3 lacked stop codons and remained in frame with V and J, and all other rearrangements were classified as non-productive. Following IMGT convention, CDR3 was defined as the stretch from the second conserved V-encoded cysteine up to the conserved J-encoded phenylalanine. Sequences without an unambiguous match to a single V gene segment were excluded from the earlier analysis of approximately 560 of the donors. In an earlier analysis of more than 500 of the donors, a V segment was called functional when productive rearrangements were above 56.7%, and segregating when the standard deviation between donors exceeded 5%. A statistical classification framework was built to diagnose cytomegalovirus status from the catalog of TCR beta chain sequences. In a later analysis, V and J genes were assigned by comparing TCR nucleotide sequences against IMGT/GENE-DB human TR gene sequences. In a later analysis, CDR3 sequences and most-parsimonious VDJ recombination scenarios were assigned using the TCRdist pipeline. In a later analysis, each TCR beta chain was defined by its CDR3 amino acid sequence together with its V-gene family, and reads without a unique V-gene family were excluded. As a way to deal with suspected cross-contamination and a sequencing artifact, a later analysis dropped 592 nucleotide sequences that were highly shared and had low generation probability. A later analysis calculated a clonal expansion index for each public chain from normalized within-repertoire ranks of inferred template counts. In a later analysis, generation probabilities were computed using a VDJ recombination model fitted to out-of-frame rearrangements, and the results were checked against IGoR. In a later analysis, hypergeometric tests were used to score TCR-TCR, TCR-HLA and TCR-CMV co-occurrence, with a repertoire-size bias correction applied to TCR pairs. A later analysis estimated false discovery rates by permuting HLA or CMV assignments 20 times. In a later analysis, co-occurring TCRs were grouped using DBSCAN, and TCRdist sequence similarity was added for clustering within HLA-allele-positive subsets. Co-occurrence clustering excluded repertoires with fewer than 30,000 or more than 120,000 public chains, plus five with anomalous nucleotide sharing. TCRdb holds this immuneACCESS table with in-frame rearrangements only. Some clones are missing; in checked studies, unresolved V genes explain under half, and the rest has no known cause. V, J and clone size are those of that table, while D and trimming were read from the DNA. The sample table records under 200,000 clones; roughly three quarters of these occur just once. The top ten constitute 0.35% to 0.5% of the sample.

Concerning this clone: The target of this receptor is not known. Per-base qualities were not stored, and no clone one base away is much larger.

General findings and caveats noted by the study authors: Compared with equally common non-associated chains, HLA-associated TCR beta chains in a later analysis were more clonally expanded and had lower generation probabilities. Roughly uniform sequencing depth across donors was assumed in presence/absence analyses, although this assumption may not hold. A later analysis found that TCR association rates varied across HLA loci, with DRB1 alleles showing the most associated TCRs and HLA-C alleles the fewest. The earlier analysis of approximately 540 of the donors excluded some 16 rarely observed V segments, including chromosome 9 orphons, because counts were too low. The only immune exposure information available for the cohort was CMV serostatus. In the study, some 160 TCR beta chains were listed as associated with cytomegalovirus. Some IMGT-functional V segments, including TRBV6-2 and TRBV6-3, could not be told apart with the 87-base-pair reads, so those segments were excluded. In vitro tests confirmed that a few of the cytomegalovirus-associated TCR beta chains recognize cytomegalovirus antigens. Because HLA typing was unavailable for some donors at each locus, only the typed subset was used in association tests. Across donors, most TCR sequences were observed very rarely, whereas some public TCRs were present in many individuals. A later analysis associated roughly 17,000 TCR beta sequences with specific HLA alleles at a false discovery rate of 0.05. In this cohort, only TCR beta chains were sequenced, and detectable features were limited by the absence of alpha or paired-chain data. According to the authors, the approach could potentially be generalized to other disease states and immunological phenotypes. A cluster of highly shared sequence variants was judged likely to represent a technical artifact of the sequencing pipeline. A later genetic analysis reported fewer N-insertions in productive TCRs among donors in an Asian-associated ancestry cluster than the roughly 700-donor mean. When HLA alleles, especially DR and DQ, strongly co-occurred, attributing TCR associations to individual alleles was difficult. In a later analysis, several top co-occurrence clusters were reported to appear linked to parvovirus B19, influenza, CMV and Epstein-Barr virus. In a later genetic analysis, a missense DCLRE1C variant was associated with V-gene and J-gene trimming of TCR beta chains, and the association was replicated in an independent cohort. A further reported finding was that TCR beta sequences accurately predicted the HLA-A and HLA-B alleles for most subjects in the first cohort. An earlier analysis of approximately 590 of the donors showed that most TCR beta V segments appeared in productive rearrangements either about 87% or about 30% of the time, which broadly matched IMGT annotations. Cytomegalovirus status was reported to be diagnosed by the classifier with high specificity and sensitivity in both the original and validation cohorts. Correlated functional status among segregating V segments might reflect linkage disequilibrium, but an unknown experimental factor could not be ruled out. A later analysis found that most CMV-associated TCR beta chains appeared HLA-restricted, with HLA associations seemingly driven largely by CMV exposure.

CDR1 and CDR2 are drawn from the germline V gene: KGHSH, LQKENI. Spanning cysteine to phenylalanine, the CDR3 consists of 16 amino acids. Only the CDR3 portion is preserved as DNA: 48 bases, with reading frame beginning at the first base. Germline trimming: 4 bases from V, 4 bases from J; junction bases outside gene matches: 12. In total, 666 healthy bone marrow donors made up the cohort. At the time of sampling, all cohort members were nominally healthy, though unrecorded immune exposures were likely present. The donor tested CMV seropositive, placing the donor among the 250 to 300 seropositive members of the cohort. Each donor provided a peripheral blood sample, and peripheral blood mononuclear cells were used for TCR beta sequencing. The Qiagen DNeasy Blood Extraction Kit was used to extract genomic DNA from the blood cell samples.

This chain joins TRBV18 to TRBJ1-1, and 7 junctional nucleotides match TRBD1. The clonotype was recovered from a male donor in good health and CMV-seropositive. Sequenced sample: PBMCs. CDR3 sequence: CASSLTQGLDVTEAFF. The DNA sequence is as follows: TGTGCCAGCTCACTGACACAGGGGTTGGATGTCACTGAAGCTTTCTTT.